A single sample is the source of the 16 T cell receptor beta chains below, sequenced in a study of technical replicates of blood from a handful of donors. Clones were read by immunoSEQ multiplex PCR, and TCRdb kept only the in-frame ones, dropping some. The sample has around 97,000 clones; roughly 95% are singletons. The sample consisted of T cells isolated from PBMCs. The source of these receptors is a human donor in good health.

The J gene is TRBJ2-7, the V gene TRBV29-1, with TRBD1 matching 8 bases. Trimming at V came to 5 bases and at J to 1 base, leaving 7 bases not matched to a gene. The CDR3 has 14 residues. Germline V gives CDR1 SQVTM, CDR2 ANQGSEA. This CDR3 is CSVRQGTLSYEQYF. In nucleotides, the CDR3 is TGCAGCGTTCGACAGGGGACCTTATCCTACGAGCAGTACTTC.

V is TRBV5-1 and J is TRBJ2-1, with 7 bases aligning to TRBD1. V shed 5 bases, J shed 1 base, and the junction held 9 bases outside the gene matches. Germline CDR1 and CDR2: SGHRS and YFSETQ. This CDR3 is 16 amino acids long. The DNA of the CDR3 is TGCGCCAGCAGTCCGAATCCGGGACAGTCCTACAATGAGCAGTTCTTC. Translating it yields CASSPNPGQSYNEQFF.

The rearrangement links TRBV6-5 to TRBJ2-1; 7 bases fit TRBD1. CDR1 is MNHEY, CDR2 SVGAGI, per germline. The junction had 6 bases not matched to a gene; V was cut back by 5 bases and J by 5 bases. The CDR3 length is 14 residues. The DNA for the CDR3 is TGTGCCAGCAGTGATGGGACAGTTAACAATGAGCAGTTCTTC. This encodes CASSDGTVNNEQFF.

This rearrangement joins TRBV20-1 to TRBJ1-1; no reliable D call. This CDR3 comprises 11 residues. Trimming cost V 4 bases and J 4 bases, with 7 bases left between them. CDR1 is DFQATT, CDR2 SNEGSKA, per germline (reference sequence). The CDR3 DNA follows: TGCAGTGCTAACAGACCCACTGAAGCTTTCTTT. Protein product: CSANRPTEAFF.

The rearrangement joins TRBV5-1 to TRBJ2-7; tentatively, D is TRBD1 (6 bases). CDR1 is SGHRS, CDR2 YFSETQ, per germline. This CDR3 is built from 14 residues. Deletions cut 1 base from V and 3 bases from J, with 11 bases between. Written as DNA, the CDR3 is TGCGCCAGCAGCTTGATCGGCAGGGGCTACGAGCAGTACTTC. Translation gives CASSLIGRGYEQYF.

The chain is built from TRBV4-2 and TRBJ2-7; 7 positions match TRBD2. The J segment lost 5 bases and the V segment lost 4 bases, leaving 2 bases of the junction unmatched. CDR1 and CDR2 (germline): LGHNA, YNFKEQ. CDR3 size: 12 residues. The CDR3 DNA reads TGTGCCAGCAGCCGGGACTACCACGAGCAGTACTTC. Amino acid sequence: CASSRDYHEQYF.

This chain connects TRBV7-9 to TRBJ2-2; a possible D gene is TRBD1 (7 bases). V was pared by 7 bases and J by 7 bases, with 19 bases between. Germline V gives CDR1 SEHNR, CDR2 FQNEAQ (reference sequence). The CDR3 has 15 residues. CDR3 amino acids: CASTHPGTAGGELFF. The CDR3 DNA reads as TGTGCCAGCACACACCCCGGGACAGCGGGCGGGGAGCTGTTTTTT.

The chain joins TRBV7-2 to TRBJ1-2, with TRBD1 as a possible D gene (5 bases). CDR1 is SGHTA and CDR2 is FQGNSA in the germline V gene. V was clipped by 8 bases and J by 0 bases, with 13 bases between them. There are 14 residues in the CDR3. CDR3 nucleotide sequence: TGTGCCAGCGTCACCGGGACTGCTAACTATGGCTACACCTTC. Amino acid sequence: CASVTGTANYGYTF.

This chain connects TRBV4-2 to TRBJ2-3; the match to TRBD2 covers 11 bases. Germline V gene data show CDR1 as LGHNA and CDR2 as YNFKEQ. The V gene end was trimmed by 0 bases and the J gene end by 3 bases; junction bases not matched to a gene: 8. This CDR3 has 18 residues. CDR3 sequence: CASSQDPPGLAVTDTQYF. The CDR3 DNA follows: TGTGCCAGCAGCCAAGATCCCCCGGGACTAGCGGTTACAGATACGCAGTATTTT.

The rearrangement joins TRBV4-2 to TRBJ2-2; possible D gene TRBD1, 7 bases. CDR1 LGHNA and CDR2 YNFKEQ come from the germline V gene. V lost 1 base and J 4 bases, leaving 13 bases between the germline ends. The CDR3 runs to 16 residues. The CDR3 sequence is CASSQVLQGGTGELFF. CDR3 sequence (DNA): TGTGCCAGCAGCCAAGTTCTCCAGGGGGGCACCGGGGAGCTGTTTTTT.

The DNA of the CDR3 is TGTGCCAGCAGTCTTATCTCGGGGGTTACGTACAATGAGCAGTTCTTC. This sequence encodes CASSLISGVTYNEQFF. The chain uses TRBV27 and TRBJ2-1, with D maybe TRBD2 (6 bases). There are 16 residues in the CDR3. Between the trimmed V and J ends, which lost 5 bases and 4 bases, there was a span of 18 bases. The germline CDR1 and CDR2 sequences are MNHEY and SMNVEV (reference sequence).

The table lists this clone with a few counts. The rearrangement links TRBV7-2 to TRBJ2-3; D is perhaps TRBD1 (5 bases). V gave up 0 bases and J gave up 8 bases, with 9 bases separating them. The CDR3 has 13 residues. The germline CDR1 and CDR2 sequences are SGHTA and FQGNSA. This CDR3 is CASSLAGRGTQYF. The CDR3 DNA reads TGTGCCAGCAGCTTAGCAGGAAGGGGTACGCAGTATTTT.

This chain connects TRBV20-1 to TRBJ2-1; 8 bases are a match to TRBD1. The trim removed 7 bases at V and 6 bases at J, leaving 2 bases unmatched. Germline-derived CDR1 and CDR2 are DFQATT and SNEGSKA (reference sequence). The CDR3 runs to 11 residues. CDR3 nucleotide sequence: TGCAGTGTTACAGGGGGCAATGAGCAGTTCTTC. Protein product: CSVTGGNEQFF.

V gene TRBV6-5 combines with J gene TRBJ2-7, with 9 bases aligning to TRBD1. Germline V lookup: CDR1 MNHEY, CDR2 SVGAGI. Germline trimming cut 2 bases from V and 7 bases from J; bases unmatched to any gene: 9. This CDR3 is built from 15 residues. The CDR3 DNA sequence: TGTGCCAGCAGTTACAATCGGGACAGGGTTAAAGAGCAGTACTTC. It is translated as CASSYNRDRVKEQYF.

This rearrangement joins TRBV11-3 to TRBJ2-1; TRBD2 matches 11 bases. The CDR3 length is 15 residues. CDR1 and CDR2 (germline): SGHNT, YENEEA. V lost 3 bases to trimming and J lost 4 bases; unmatched junction nucleotides: 2. The CDR3 reads CASSFGLAGYNEQFF. CDR3 DNA sequence: TGTGCCAGCAGCTTCGGACTAGCGGGTTACAATGAGCAGTTCTTC.

The chain couples TRBV11-3 to TRBJ2-7; D perhaps matches TRBD2 (6 bases). V was cut by 1 base and J by 7 bases, with 17 bases left in between. The CDR3 sequence is 15 residues long. Germline assignment: CDR1 SGHNT and CDR2 YENEEA. The CDR3 DNA sequence: TGTGCCAGCAGCTTAGGGTGGAGGGGAGAGGTAGAGCAGTACTTC. This gives the protein CASSLGWRGEVEQYF.